Listed below are T cell receptor beta chains from one sample, sequenced in a study of CD8+ T cells in alopecia areata. The repertoire was sequenced with immunoSEQ multiplex PCR; TCRdb's copy has only in-frame clones and lacks some. The data contain hundreds of thousands of clones, roughly 69% of them seen just once; the ten biggest clones take up around 1.2%. The input for sequencing was CD4+ T cells sorted from blood, taken at week 0. Every receptor here comes from a human donor with alopecia areata. The CDR3 runs from the conserved cysteine through the conserved F or W. D genes are given only for firm matches. The size of a clone is reported for some rows only, either as once, few or many, or as a class for expanded clones.

v_gene	abundance	d_gene	j_gene	CDR3aa	CDR3nt
TRBV6-1	.	.	TRBJ1-2	CASRNPRYYGYTF	TGTGCCAGCAGAAACCCGAGATACTATGGCTACACCTTC
TRBV29-1	few	.	TRBJ2-5	CSVSGNEETQYF	TGCAGCGTCAGTGGGAATGAGGAGACCCAGTACTTC
TRBV7-9	.	.	TRBJ2-2	CASSLAGDTGELFF	TGTGCCAGCAGCTTAGCAGGGGACACCGGGGAGCTGTTTTTT
TRBV27	.	.	TRBJ1-2	CASSSALGRGYGYTF	TGTGCCAGCAGTTCCGCCTTGGGCAGGGGCTATGGCTACACCTTC
TRBV7-9	.	TRBD2	TRBJ2-7	CASTLGEGSGEQYF	TGTGCCAGCACGCTCGGGGAGGGCTCTGGCGAGCAGTACTTC
TRBV29-1	.	.	TRBJ2-3	CSSRPKSTDTQYF	TGCAGCTCCCGCCCTAAATCGACAGATACGCAGTATTTT
TRBV19	few	TRBD1	TRBJ2-3	CASNPSDRITDTQYF	TGTGCCAGTAACCCCTCGGACAGGATCACAGATACGCAGTATTTT
TRBV4-2	.	.	TRBJ2-5	CASSQDSDSQETQYF	TGTGCCAGCAGCCAAGATTCGGACAGCCAAGAGACCCAGTACTTC
TRBV30	.	.	TRBJ2-5	CAWSQTGRPGETQYF	TGTGCCTGGAGTCAGACGGGACGGCCAGGGGAGACCCAGTACTTC
TRBV4-2	medium-sized	.	TRBJ2-5	CASSQGPLEETQYF	TGTGCCAGCAGCCAAGGCCCCCTCGAGGAGACCCAGTACTTC
TRBV5-6	.	.	TRBJ1-2	CASSFGSMEGYTF	TGTGCCAGCAGCTTCGGGTCGATGGAGGGCTACACCTTC
TRBV10-3	.	.	TRBJ2-3	CAISESSDTQYF	TGTGCCATCAGTGAGTCCTCAGATACGCAGTATTTT
TRBV5-1	.	.	TRBJ2-5	CASRAGSETQYF	TGCGCCAGCAGGGCGGGGTCAGAGACCCAGTACTTC
TRBV29-1	.	.	TRBJ1-1	CSSWAQGAEAFF	TGCAGCTCTTGGGCCCAGGGAGCTGAAGCTTTCTTT
TRBV23-1	.	.	TRBJ2-5	CASLPLGTQETQYF	TGCGCCAGCCTGCCCCTGGGGACCCAAGAGACCCAGTACTTC
TRBV14	.	.	TRBJ1-4	CASRVEKLFF	TGTGCCAGCAGAGTTGAAAAACTGTTTTTT
TRBV7-6	.	TRBD2	TRBJ2-3	CASSWTSGGADTQYF	TGTGCCAGCAGCTGGACTAGCGGGGGGGCAGATACGCAGTATTTT
TRBV29-1	once	TRBD2	TRBJ2-1	CSGKGLAGYNEQFF	TGCAGCGGGAAGGGACTAGCGGGTTACAATGAGCAGTTCTTC
TRBV10-3	.	TRBD1	TRBJ2-1	CAISDRDNEQFF	TGTGCCATTTCGGACAGGGACAATGAGCAGTTCTTC
TRBV27	.	.	TRBJ1-5	CASSRLPNQPQHF	TGTGCCAGCAGTCGTCTACCAAATCAGCCCCAGCATTTT
TRBV29-1	.	TRBD2	TRBJ2-2	CSVSGGENTGELFF	TGCAGCGTTAGCGGGGGGGAGAACACCGGGGAGCTGTTTTTT
TRBV6-1	.	.	TRBJ2-7	CASMESYEQYF	TGTGCCAGCATGGAGTCCTACGAGCAGTACTTC
TRBV10-3	once	.	TRBJ1-1	CAITAGALNTEAFF	TGTGCCATCACTGCAGGGGCGTTGAACACTGAAGCTTTCTTT
TRBV5-1	.	TRBD1	TRBJ2-1	CASSLTGEFYNEQFF	TGCGCCAGCAGCTTGACAGGGGAATTTTACAATGAGCAGTTCTTC
TRBV30	few	.	TRBJ1-2	CAWERFLGSNYGYTF	TGTGCCTGGGAAAGATTTCTTGGCAGTAACTATGGCTACACCTTC
TRBV29-1	.	.	TRBJ1-4	CSVDDRVGEKLFF	TGCAGCGTTGACGATAGGGTTGGTGAAAAACTGTTTTTT
TRBV19	.	.	TRBJ2-7	CASSASSYEQYF	TGTGCCAGTAGTGCGTCGAGCTACGAGCAGTACTTC
TRBV6-5	few	.	TRBJ1-6	CASSVVPNNSPLHF	TGTGCCAGCAGTGTAGTACCGAATAATTCACCCCTCCACTTT
TRBV7-8	.	.	TRBJ2-3	CASSLGEMDTQYF	TGTGCCAGCAGCTTGGGCGAGATGGATACGCAGTATTTT
TRBV15	.	.	TRBJ2-5	CATKPGKQETQYF	TGTGCCACCAAACCGGGCAAACAAGAGACCCAGTACTTC
TRBV5-1	once	.	TRBJ1-6	CASSFGHQGTADSPLHF	TGCGCCAGCAGCTTCGGCCACCAGGGGACCGCCGATTCACCCCTCCACTTT
TRBV4-3	.	TRBD1	TRBJ2-1	CASSHHSGTGGNEQFF	TGCGCCAGCAGCCATCACTCCGGGACAGGGGGTAATGAGCAGTTCTTC
TRBV15	once	TRBD1	TRBJ2-6	CATSRTGEDNVLTF	TGTGCCACCAGCAGGACAGGGGAAGACAACGTCCTGACTTTC
TRBV7-2	few	TRBD2	TRBJ2-1	CASRLTSGGWNEQFF	TGTGCCAGCAGGCTGACTAGCGGGGGGTGGAATGAGCAGTTCTTC
TRBV7-3	.	.	TRBJ1-1	CASSYDMNTEAFF	TGTGCCAGCAGTTACGACATGAACACTGAAGCTTTCTTT
TRBV29-1	few	.	TRBJ1-2	CSVVVDYGYTF	TGCAGCGTTGTTGTGGACTATGGCTACACCTTC
TRBV25-1	.	.	TRBJ1-2	CASRRAGTAYGYTF	TGTGCCAGCAGGCGCGCAGGGACGGCCTATGGCTACACCTTC
TRBV5-6	.	TRBD1	TRBJ2-5	CASSKGTAHQETQYF	TGTGCCAGCAGCAAAGGGACAGCCCACCAAGAGACCCAGTACTTC
TRBV4-1	few	TRBD1	TRBJ2-2	CASSLGTANTGELFF	TGCGCCAGCAGCCTGGGGACAGCGAACACCGGGGAGCTGTTTTTT
TRBV5-1	.	TRBD2	TRBJ2-3	CASSFGSGGRDTQYF	TGCGCCAGCAGCTTCGGTAGCGGGGGACGAGATACGCAGTATTTT
TRBV30	.	.	TRBJ1-1	CAWSLGPNTEAFF	TGTGCCTGGAGTTTAGGGCCGAACACTGAAGCTTTCTTT
TRBV7-8	.	TRBD2	TRBJ2-2	CASSFRTSGGTNTGELFF	TGTGCCAGCAGCTTCAGGACTAGCGGGGGGACAAACACCGGGGAGCTGTTTTTT
TRBV15	.	.	TRBJ2-5	CATSRGTSYQETQYF	TGTGCCACCAGCAGAGGTACCAGCTACCAAGAGACCCAGTACTTC
TRBV2	.	TRBD1	TRBJ1-5	CASSDGRGLEPQHF	TGTGCCAGCAGTGATGGCAGGGGGCTTGAGCCCCAGCATTTT
TRBV7-7	.	TRBD1	TRBJ1-6	CASSLQGQNSPLHF	TGTGCTAGCAGCTTACAGGGGCAGAATTCACCCCTCCACTTT
TRBV15	.	.	TRBJ2-1	CATSREVNRGDEQFF	TGTGCCACCAGCAGAGAAGTGAACAGAGGGGATGAGCAGTTCTTC